These T cell receptor beta chains were read from a single sample in a study of T cells after yellow fever vaccination. TCRdb reprocessed the 5' RACE reads via MiXCR and lists one record per CDR3 protein. The sample comprises approximately 580,000 distinct CDR3 sequences, 17% of which are singletons, and 17% rests with the top ten. The sample in question was PBMCs, obtained roughly 5 days after the first yellow fever vaccination. The receptors come from a man younger than 35 who received the YFV17D yellow fever vaccine. CDR3s include the opening cysteine and the closing phenylalanine or tryptophan. The D gene is left open where the match is weak. Clone size is not always given. Where it is, it says once, few, many or a class for expanded clones.

size	V	J	D	DNA	CDR3
few	TRBV6-5	TRBJ2-3	.	TGTGCCAGCAGTTACTATCCCCTGGGGGCAGTAGATACGCAGTATTTT	CASSYYPLGAVDTQYF
.	TRBV11-2	TRBJ1-4	TRBD1	TGTGCCAGCAGCTCAACAGGGGGCGAGGAAAAACTGTTTTTT	CASSSTGGEEKLFF
.	TRBV5-1	TRBJ2-5	TRBD2	TGCGCCAGCAGGCCGTCGACTAGCGGGGAAGAGACCCAGTACTTC	CASRPSTSGEETQYF
few	TRBV29-1	TRBJ1-2	.	TGCAGCGTTGAAGATTTAAAGGCCCAGGGCTACACCTTC	CSVEDLKAQGYTF
few	TRBV7-3	TRBJ2-1	TRBD2	TGTGCCAGCAGCCCTAGCGGGGGAGTCAATGAGCAGTTCTTC	CASSPSGGVNEQFF
.	TRBV30	TRBJ1-4	.	TGTGCCTGGAGTCGTATTGAGGGGGGGGAAAAACTGTTTTTT	CAWSRIEGGEKLFF
.	TRBV9	TRBJ2-5	.	TGTGCCAGCAGCGTAGGGGGTTCTGAGGAGACCCAGTACTTC	CASSVGGSEETQYF
.	TRBV7-3	TRBJ1-1	.	TGTGCCAGCAGCGCCAACCCAGGGGCCGGCAAGGCTTTCTTT	CASSANPGAGKAFF
many	TRBV12-3/TRBV12-4	TRBJ1-5	TRBD1	TGTGCCAGCAATGACAGGGAATGGCCCCAGCATTTT	CASNDREWPQHF
.	TRBV7-9	TRBJ1-2	.	TGTGCCACCGGAAACTGGCATCACTATGGCTACACCTTC	CATGNWHHYGYTF
.	TRBV18	TRBJ1-2	.	TGTGCCAGCTCACCAGGGGCAGCTTATGGCTACACCTTC	CASSPGAAYGYTF
few	TRBV6-5	TRBJ2-7	TRBD1	TGTGCCAGCAGTTACACAGCCGGGACAGGGGCCCACGAGCAGTACTTC	CASSYTAGTGAHEQYF
.	TRBV5-5	TRBJ2-5	.	TGTGCCAGCAGCTTGGCCGGGACAACCCAAGAGACCCAGTACTTC	CASSLAGTTQETQYF
many	TRBV4-3	TRBJ1-4	TRBD1	TGCGCCAGCAGCCAAGGGGACAGGGAAATTGAAAAACTGTTTTTT	CASSQGDREIEKLFF
few	TRBV6-2/TRBV6-3	TRBJ1-5	.	TGTGCCAGCCACACAGGGAGGATCAATCAGCCCCAGCATTTT	CASHTGRINQPQHF
many	TRBV6-5	TRBJ1-2	.	TGTGCCAGCAGTTACGCAGGGAACTATGGCTACACCTTC	CASSYAGNYGYTF
.	TRBV6-1	TRBJ2-1	TRBD1	TGTGCCAGCTTTTCCCAACCGGGACAGGACTACAATGAGCAGTTCTTC	CASFSQPGQDYNEQFF
.	TRBV5-6	TRBJ1-1	.	TGTGCCAGCAGCGGCGGGGACGAAAACACTGAAGCTTTCTTT	CASSGGDENTEAFF
.	TRBV7-9	TRBJ1-4	.	TGTGCCAGCAGCTTCGGAGAGGATGAAAAACTGTTTTTT	CASSFGEDEKLFF
few	TRBV28	TRBJ2-5	TRBD2	TGTGCCAGCAGTTTGGCAGCGGGGGGTTGGGAGACCCAGTACTTC	CASSLAAGGWETQYF
few	TRBV7-9	TRBJ2-5	TRBD2	TGTGCCAGCAGCCCACAGCGGGGGCTATCGTACCAAGAGACCCAGTACTTC	CASSPQRGLSYQETQYF
few	TRBV24-1	TRBJ2-3	.	TGTGCCACCAGTGATCCTAAGGGGGGGGCCGCAGATACGCAGTATTTT	CATSDPKGGAADTQYF
.	TRBV10-3	TRBJ2-5	TRBD2	TGTGCCACCATGGGACTAGTTTTGGAGACCCAGTACTTC	CATMGLVLETQYF